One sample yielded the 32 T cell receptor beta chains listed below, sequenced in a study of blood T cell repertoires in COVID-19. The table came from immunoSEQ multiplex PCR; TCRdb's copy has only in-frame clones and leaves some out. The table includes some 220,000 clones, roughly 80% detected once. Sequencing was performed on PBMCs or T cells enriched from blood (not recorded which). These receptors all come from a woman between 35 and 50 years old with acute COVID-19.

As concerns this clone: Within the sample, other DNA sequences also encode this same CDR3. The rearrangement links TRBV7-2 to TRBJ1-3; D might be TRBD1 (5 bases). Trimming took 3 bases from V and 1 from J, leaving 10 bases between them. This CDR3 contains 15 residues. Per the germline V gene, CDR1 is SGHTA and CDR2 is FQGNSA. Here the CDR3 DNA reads TGTGCCAGCAGCTTTTCCCCAGGGTCTGGAAACACCATATATTTT. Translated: CASSFSPGSGNTIYF. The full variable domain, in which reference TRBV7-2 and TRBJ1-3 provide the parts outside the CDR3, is GAGVSQSPSNKVTEKGKDVELRCDPISGHTALYWYRQSLGQGLEFLIYFQGNSAPDKSGLPSDRFSAERTGGSVSTLTIQRTQQEDSAVYLCASSFSPGSGNTIYFGEGSWLTVV.

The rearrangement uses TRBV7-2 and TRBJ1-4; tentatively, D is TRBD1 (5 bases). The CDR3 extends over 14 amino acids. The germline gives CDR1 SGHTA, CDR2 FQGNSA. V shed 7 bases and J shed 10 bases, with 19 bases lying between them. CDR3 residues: CASTPGPRRGKLFF. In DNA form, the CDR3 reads TGTGCCAGCACCCCCGGGCCCCGTAGGGGAAAACTGTTTTTT.

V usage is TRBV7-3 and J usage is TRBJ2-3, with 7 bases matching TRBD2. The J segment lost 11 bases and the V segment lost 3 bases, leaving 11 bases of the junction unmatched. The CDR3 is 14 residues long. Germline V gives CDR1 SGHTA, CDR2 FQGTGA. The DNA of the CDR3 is TGTGCCAGCAGCTTCAGTGCGGGAGAGATGTTGCAGTATTTT. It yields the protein CASSFSAGEMLQYF.

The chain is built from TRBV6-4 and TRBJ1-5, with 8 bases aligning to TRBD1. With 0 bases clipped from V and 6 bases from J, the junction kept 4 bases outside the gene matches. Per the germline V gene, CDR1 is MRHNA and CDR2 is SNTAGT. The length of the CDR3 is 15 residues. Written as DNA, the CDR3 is TGTGCCAGCAGTGACTCTGACAGGGGCTGTCAGCCCCAGCATTTT. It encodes CASSDSDRGCQPQHF.

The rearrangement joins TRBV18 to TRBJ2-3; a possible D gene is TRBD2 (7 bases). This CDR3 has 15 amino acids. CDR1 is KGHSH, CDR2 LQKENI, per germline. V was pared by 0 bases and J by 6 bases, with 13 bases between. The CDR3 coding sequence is TGTGCCAGCTCACCACCTGCGGGGGCAGGGGATACGCAGTATTTT. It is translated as CASSPPAGAGDTQYF.

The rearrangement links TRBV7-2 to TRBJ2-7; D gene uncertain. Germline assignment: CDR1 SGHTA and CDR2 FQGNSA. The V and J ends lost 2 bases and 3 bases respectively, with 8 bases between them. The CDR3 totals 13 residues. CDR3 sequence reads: CASSLPPIYEQYF. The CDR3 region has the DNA TGTGCCAGCAGCTTACCCCCAATCTACGAGCAGTACTTC.

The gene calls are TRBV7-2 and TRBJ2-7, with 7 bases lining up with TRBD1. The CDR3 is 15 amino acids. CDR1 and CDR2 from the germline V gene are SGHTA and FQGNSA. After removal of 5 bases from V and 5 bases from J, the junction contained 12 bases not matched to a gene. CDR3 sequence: CASSQLPGQNNEQYF. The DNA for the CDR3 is TGTGCCAGCAGCCAATTACCGGGACAGAATAACGAGCAGTACTTC.

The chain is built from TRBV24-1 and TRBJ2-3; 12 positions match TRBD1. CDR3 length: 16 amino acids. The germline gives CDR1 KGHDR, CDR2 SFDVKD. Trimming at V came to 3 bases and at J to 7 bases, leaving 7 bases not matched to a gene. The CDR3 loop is CATSDAGTGGLNTQYF. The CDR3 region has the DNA TGTGCCACCAGTGATGCCGGGACAGGGGGCCTTAATACGCAGTATTTT.

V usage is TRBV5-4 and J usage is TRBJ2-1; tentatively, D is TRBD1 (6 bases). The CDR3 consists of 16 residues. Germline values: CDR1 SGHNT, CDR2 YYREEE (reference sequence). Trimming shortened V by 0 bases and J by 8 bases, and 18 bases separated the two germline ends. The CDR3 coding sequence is TGTGCCAGCAGCTTGGGAGGGGGTACAACTACAGATGAGCAGTTCTTC. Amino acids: CASSLGGGTTTDEQFF. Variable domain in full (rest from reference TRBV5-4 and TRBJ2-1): ETGVTQSPTHLIKTRGQQVTLRCSSQSGHNTVSWYQQALGQGPQFIFQYYREEENGRGNFPPRFSGLQFPNYSSELNVNALELDDSALYLCASSLGGGTTTDEQFFGPGTRLTVL.

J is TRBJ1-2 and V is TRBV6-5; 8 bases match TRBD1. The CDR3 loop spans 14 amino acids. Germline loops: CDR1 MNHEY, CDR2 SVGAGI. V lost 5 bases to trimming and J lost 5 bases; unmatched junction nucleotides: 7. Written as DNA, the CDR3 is TGTGCCAGCAGTAATACAGGGGGAGCGTATGGCTACACCTTC. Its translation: CASSNTGGAYGYTF.

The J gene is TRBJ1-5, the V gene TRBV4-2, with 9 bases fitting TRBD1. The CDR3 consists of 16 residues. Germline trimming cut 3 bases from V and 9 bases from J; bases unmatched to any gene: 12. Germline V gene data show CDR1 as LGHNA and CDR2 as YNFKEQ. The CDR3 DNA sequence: TGTGCCAGCAGCCAGGCTACTGGGACAGGGAAGCCGCCCCAGCATTTT. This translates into CASSQATGTGKPPQHF.

CDR3 loop: CASSLAGTGGDQPQHF. The DNA for the CDR3 is TGTGCCAGCAGTTTGGCCGGGACAGGAGGAGATCAGCCCCAGCATTTT. The rearrangement uses TRBV28 and TRBJ1-5, with 8 bases fitting TRBD1. The CDR3 covers 16 residues. V was clipped by 3 bases and J by 5 bases; unmatched bases: 9. Germline CDR1 reads MDHEN; CDR2 reads SYDVKM.

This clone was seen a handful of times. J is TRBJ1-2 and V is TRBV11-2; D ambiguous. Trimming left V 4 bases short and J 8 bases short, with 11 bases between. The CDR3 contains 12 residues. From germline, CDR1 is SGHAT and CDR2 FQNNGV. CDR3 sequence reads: CASSSVGGGYTF. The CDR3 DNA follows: TGTGCCAGCAGCTCTGTAGGAGGCGGCTACACCTTC.

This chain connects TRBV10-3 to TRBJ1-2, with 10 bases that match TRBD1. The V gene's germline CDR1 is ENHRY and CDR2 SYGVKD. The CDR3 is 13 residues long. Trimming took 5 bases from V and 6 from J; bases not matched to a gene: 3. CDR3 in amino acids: CAISPGQGNGYTF. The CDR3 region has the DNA TGTGCCATCAGTCCGGGACAGGGGAATGGCTACACCTTC.

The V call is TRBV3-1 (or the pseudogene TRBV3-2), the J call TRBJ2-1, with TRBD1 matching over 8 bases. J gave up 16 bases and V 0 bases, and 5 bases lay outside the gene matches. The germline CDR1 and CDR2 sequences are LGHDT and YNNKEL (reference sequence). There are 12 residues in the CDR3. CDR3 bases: TGTGCCAGCAGCCAAGACTGGGGACAGGAATTCTTC. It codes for CASSQDWGQEFF.

The CDR3 coding sequence is TGTGCCAGCAGCCAATCCCCTAGGACTGAAGCTTTCTTT. Its protein is CASSQSPRTEAFF. The chain joins TRBV3-1 (or the pseudogene TRBV3-2) to TRBJ1-1; D unclear. Germline assignment: CDR1 LGHDT and CDR2 YNNKEL (reference sequence). The CDR3 is 13 residues long. The V gene lost 2 bases and the J gene lost 5 bases, with 9 bases spanning the gap.

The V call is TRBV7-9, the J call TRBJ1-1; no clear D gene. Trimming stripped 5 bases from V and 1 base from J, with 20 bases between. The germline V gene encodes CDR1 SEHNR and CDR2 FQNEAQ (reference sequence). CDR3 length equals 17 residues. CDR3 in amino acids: CASSPSPLWRQNTEAFF. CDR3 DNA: TGTGCCAGCAGCCCCTCGCCCCTTTGGAGGCAGAACACTGAAGCTTTCTTT.

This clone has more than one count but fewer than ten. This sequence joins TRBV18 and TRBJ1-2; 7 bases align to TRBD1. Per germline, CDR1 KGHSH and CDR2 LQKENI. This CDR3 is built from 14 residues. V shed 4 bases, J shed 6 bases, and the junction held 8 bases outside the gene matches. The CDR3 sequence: CASSQRQGEDGYTF. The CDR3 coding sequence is TGTGCCAGCTCACAAAGACAGGGTGAAGATGGCTACACCTTC.

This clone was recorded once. The CDR3 loop reads CASSSTGDRNTEAFF. The CDR3 nucleotides read TGCGCCAGCAGCTCGACAGGGGATAGAAACACTGAAGCTTTCTTT. V is TRBV5-1 and J is TRBJ1-1; TRBD1 matches 8 bases. CDR1 and CDR2 (germline): SGHRS, YFSETQ. The CDR3 contains 15 residues. The ends lost 3 bases at V and 2 bases at J; junction bases unmatched: 6.

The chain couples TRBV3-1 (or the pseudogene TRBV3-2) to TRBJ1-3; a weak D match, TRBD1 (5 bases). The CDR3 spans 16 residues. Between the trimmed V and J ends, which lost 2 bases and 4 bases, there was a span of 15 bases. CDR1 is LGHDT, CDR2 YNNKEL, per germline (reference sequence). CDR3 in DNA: TGTGCCAGCAGCCAACCCCTGACAGCCGGCGGAAACACCATATATTTT. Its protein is CASSQPLTAGGNTIYF.

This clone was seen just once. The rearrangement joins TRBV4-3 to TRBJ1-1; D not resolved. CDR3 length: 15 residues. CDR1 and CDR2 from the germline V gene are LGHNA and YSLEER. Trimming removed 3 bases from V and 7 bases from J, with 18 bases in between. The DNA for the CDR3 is TGCGCCAGCAGCCAGGGCCAATTATGGAGGGATGAAGCTTTCTTT. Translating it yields CASSQGQLWRDEAFF.

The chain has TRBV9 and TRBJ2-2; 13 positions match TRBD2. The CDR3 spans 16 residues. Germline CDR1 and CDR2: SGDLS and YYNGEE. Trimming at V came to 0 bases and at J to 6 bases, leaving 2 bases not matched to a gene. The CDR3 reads CASSVVGTSGAGELFF. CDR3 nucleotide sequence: TGTGCCAGCAGCGTAGTAGGGACTAGCGGGGCCGGGGAGCTGTTTTTT. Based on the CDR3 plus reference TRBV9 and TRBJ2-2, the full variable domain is DSGVTQTPKHLITATGQRVTLRCSPRSGDLSVYWYQQSLDQGLQFLIQYYNGEERAKGNILERFSAQQFPDLHSELNLSSLELGDSALYFCASSVVGTSGAGELFFGEGSRLTVL.

CDR3 sequence (DNA): TGTGCCAGCAGTTTGGGGCTGAACTATGGCTACACCTTC. Amino acid sequence: CASSLGLNYGYTF. The rearrangement joins TRBV28 to TRBJ1-2, with D possibly TRBD1 on 5 matching bases. The CDR3 runs to 13 residues. Germline V gives CDR1 MDHEN, CDR2 SYDVKM. The V end was cut by 3 bases, the J end by 2 bases, with 7 bases between.

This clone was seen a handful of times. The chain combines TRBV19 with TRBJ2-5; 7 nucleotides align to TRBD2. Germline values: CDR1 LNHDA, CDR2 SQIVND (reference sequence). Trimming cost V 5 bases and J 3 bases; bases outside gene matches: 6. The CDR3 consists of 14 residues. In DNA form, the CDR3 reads TGTGCCAGTAGTCATCGCGGGACTAAAGAGACCCAGTACTTC. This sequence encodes CASSHRGTKETQYF.

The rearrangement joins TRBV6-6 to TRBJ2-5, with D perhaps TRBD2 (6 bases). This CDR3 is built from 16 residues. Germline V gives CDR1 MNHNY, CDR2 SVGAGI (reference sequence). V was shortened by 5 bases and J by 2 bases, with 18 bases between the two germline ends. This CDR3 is CASSGPLIAAQETQYF. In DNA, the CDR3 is TGTGCCAGCAGTGGACCGTTGATAGCGGCGCAAGAGACCCAGTACTTC.

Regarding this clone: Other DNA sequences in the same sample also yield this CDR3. The CDR3: CASSPGQKETQYF. Written as DNA, the CDR3 is TGTGCCAGCTCACCAGGGCAGAAAGAGACCCAGTACTTC. This chain links TRBV18 with TRBJ2-5; no clear D gene. V was shortened by 2 bases and J by 3 bases, with 7 bases between the two germline ends. The CDR3 is made up of 13 amino acids. Germline V lookup: CDR1 KGHSH, CDR2 LQKENI.

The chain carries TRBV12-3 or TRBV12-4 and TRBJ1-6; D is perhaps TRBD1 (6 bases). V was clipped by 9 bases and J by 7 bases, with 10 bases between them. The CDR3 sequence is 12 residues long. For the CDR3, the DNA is TGTGCCAGTCGGGGGGCGAATTCACCCCTCCACTTT. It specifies CASRGANSPLHF.

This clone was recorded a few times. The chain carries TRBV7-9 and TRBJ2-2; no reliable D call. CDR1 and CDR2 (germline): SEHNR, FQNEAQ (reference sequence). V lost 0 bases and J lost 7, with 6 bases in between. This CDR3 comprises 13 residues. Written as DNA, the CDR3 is TGTGCCAGCAGCTTAGCATCTAGCGGGGAGCTGTTTTTT. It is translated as CASSLASSGELFF. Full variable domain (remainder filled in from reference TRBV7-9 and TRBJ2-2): DTGVSQNPRHKITKRGQNVTFRCDPISEHNRLYWYRQTLGQGPEFLTYFQNEAQLEKSRLLSDRFSAERPKGSFSTLEIQRTEQGDSAMYLCASSLASSGELFFGEGSRLTVL.

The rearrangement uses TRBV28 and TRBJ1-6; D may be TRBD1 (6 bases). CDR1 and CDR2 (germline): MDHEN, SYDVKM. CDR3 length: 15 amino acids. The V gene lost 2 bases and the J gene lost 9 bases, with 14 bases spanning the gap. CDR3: CASSLIRARGSPLHF. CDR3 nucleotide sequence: TGTGCCAGCAGTTTAATCAGGGCCAGGGGTTCACCCCTCCACTTT.

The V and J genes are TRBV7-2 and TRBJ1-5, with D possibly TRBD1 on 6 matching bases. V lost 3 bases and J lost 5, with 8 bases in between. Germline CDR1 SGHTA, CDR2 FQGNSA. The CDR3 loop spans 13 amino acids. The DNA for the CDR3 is TGTGCCAGCAGCTTCCCAGGGGATCAGCCCCAGCATTTT. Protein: CASSFPGDQPQHF.

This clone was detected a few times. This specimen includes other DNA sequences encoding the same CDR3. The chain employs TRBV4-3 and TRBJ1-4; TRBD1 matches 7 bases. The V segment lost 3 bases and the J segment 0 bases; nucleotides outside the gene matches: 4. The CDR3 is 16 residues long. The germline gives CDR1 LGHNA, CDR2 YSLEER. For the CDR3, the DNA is TGCGCCAGCAGCCACCAGGGGGGTGCAACTAATGAAAAACTGTTTTTT. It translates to CASSHQGGATNEKLFF.

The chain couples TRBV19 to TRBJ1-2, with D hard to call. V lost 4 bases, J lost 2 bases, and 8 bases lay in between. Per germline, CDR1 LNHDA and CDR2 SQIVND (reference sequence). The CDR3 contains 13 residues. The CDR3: CASSSGKNYGYTF. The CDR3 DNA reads TGTGCCAGTAGTAGCGGGAAAAACTATGGCTACACCTTC.